These 2 T cell receptor beta chains originate from one sample sequenced in a study of T-cell reconstitution after alpha-beta-depleted transplantation in children. Using unique molecular identifiers, the investigators prepared the TCRbeta library. TCRdb re-called the PCR reads with MiXCR, one entry per CDR3 protein. The repertoire includes around 600,000 distinct CDR3 sequences, over 15% of them detected once, and approximately 1% sits in the top ten. The starting material was PBMCs from the stem cell graft donor, obtained from the stem cell graft. These receptors all come from a human donor who donated a stem cell graft to a child with acute myeloid leukemia.

The chain joins TRBV7-2 to TRBJ2-4; possible D gene TRBD2, 5 bases. The V end lost 7 bases, the J end lost 0 bases, and 13 bases lay between the germline ends. The CDR3 is made up of 15 amino acids. CDR1 is SGHTA, CDR2 FQGNSA, per germline. The CDR3 region is CASNAREGAKNIQYF. The CDR3 DNA reads TGTGCCAGCAACGCGAGGGAAGGAGCCAAAAACATTCAGTACTTC. The entire variable domain, with the rest obtained from reference TRBV7-2 and TRBJ2-4, is as follows: GAGVSQSPSNKVTEKGKDVELRCDPISGHTALYWYRQSLGQGLEFLIYFQGNSAPDKSGLPSDRFSAERTGGSVSTLTIQRTQQEDSAVYLCASNAREGAKNIQYFGAGTRLSVL.

This clonotype was detected only a few times. V is TRBV4-3 and J is TRBJ2-5; 8 bases map to TRBD1. This CDR3 spans 20 amino acids. Germline V gives CDR1 LGHNA, CDR2 YSLEER. The V segment lost 4 bases and the J segment 5 bases; nucleotides outside the gene matches: 24. The CDR3 is CASSPAPELWTGSASETQYF. CDR3 coding DNA: TGCGCCAGCAGCCCCGCGCCGGAACTCTGGACAGGGAGCGCATCGGAGACCCAGTACTTC.